What follows are 4 T cell receptor beta chains derived from one specimen sequenced in a study of beta chain features in type 1 diabetes. Study-wide points: For Type 1 diabetes patients, all four CD4+ subsets carried TCRB CDR3s that were moderately but significantly shorter.

Sequenced material consisted of expressed TCRB transcripts (all of the isolated RNA was reverse transcribed). The method was immunoSEQ multiplex PCR; TCRdb's version includes in-frame clones alone and lacks a portion of them. The sample lists 50,000 to 55,000 clones, about 60% seen once, with 0.29% in the top ten. These receptors are not linked to any known antigen. Sequencing input: stem cell memory CD4+ T cells from blood. The receptors were gathered from a woman in her twenties or thirties with type 1 diabetes.

The chain combines TRBV27 with TRBJ2-1; 8 bases are a match to TRBD2. There are 17 residues in the CDR3. With 4 bases clipped from V and 6 bases from J, the junction kept 14 bases outside the gene matches. Looked up from germline, CDR1 is MNHEY and CDR2 is SMNVEV (reference sequence). The CDR3 DNA sequence: TGTGCCAGCAGTTCCCCCCACGGGAGGGCCCTCCCCAATGAGCAGTTCTTC. Amino acid sequence: CASSSPHGRALPNEQFF.

This sequence joins TRBV10-3 and TRBJ1-1, with 7 bases aligning to TRBD1. The CDR3 sequence is 14 residues long. J gave up 1 base and V 8 bases, and 7 bases lay outside the gene matches. CDR1 and CDR2 (germline): ENHRY, SYGVKD. In nucleotides, the CDR3 is TGTGCCATCGGAGGGGGCGGGACGAACACTGAAGCTTTCTTT. Translation: CAIGGGGTNTEAFF.

In this sample, this clone turned up once. The chain couples TRBV13 to TRBJ1-2, with D possibly TRBD1 on 5 matching bases. This CDR3 contains 16 residues. Per the germline V gene, CDR1 is PRHDT and CDR2 is FYEKMQ (reference sequence). V dropped 1 base and J dropped 5 bases, with 17 bases sitting between them. The CDR3 sequence is CASSLERAQGGYGYTF. Written as DNA, the CDR3 is TGTGCCAGCAGCTTAGAGAGGGCGCAGGGAGGGTATGGCTACACCTTC.

The J gene is TRBJ2-4, the V gene TRBV30; 9 bases align to TRBD2. CDR1 and CDR2 (germline): GTSNPN, SVGIG (reference sequence). V was pared by 5 bases and J by 5 bases, with 7 bases of the junction left unmatched. The CDR3 length is 14 residues. The CDR3 coding sequence is TGTGCCTGGGGGGCCGGGACTAGCCAAAACATTCAGTACTTC. As protein: CAWGAGTSQNIQYF.